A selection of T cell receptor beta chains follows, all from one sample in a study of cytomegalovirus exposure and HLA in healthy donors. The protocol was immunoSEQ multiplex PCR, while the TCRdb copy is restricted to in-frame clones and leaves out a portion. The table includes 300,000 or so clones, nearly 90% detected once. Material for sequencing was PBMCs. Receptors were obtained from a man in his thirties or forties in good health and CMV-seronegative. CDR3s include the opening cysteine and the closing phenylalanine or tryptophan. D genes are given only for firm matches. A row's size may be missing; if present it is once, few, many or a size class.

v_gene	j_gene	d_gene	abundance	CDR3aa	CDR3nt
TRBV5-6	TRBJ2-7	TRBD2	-	CASSIRTSGGAHEQYF	TGTGCCAGCAGCATTCGTACTAGCGGGGGGGCCCACGAGCAGTACTTC
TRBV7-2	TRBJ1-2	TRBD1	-	CASSPRTGLGYGYTF	TGTGCCAGCAGCCCCAGGACAGGCCTTGGCTATGGCTACACCTTC
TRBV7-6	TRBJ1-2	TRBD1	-	CASSSYSTGGRGYTF	TGTGCCAGCAGCTCGTACTCGACAGGGGGCCGTGGCTACACCTTC
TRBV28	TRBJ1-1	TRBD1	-	CASNGQGMKSTEAFF	TGTGCCAGCAACGGACAGGGGATGAAGAGCACTGAAGCTTTCTTT
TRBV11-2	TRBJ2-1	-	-	CASSFAGTYQPGYNEQFF	TGTGCCAGCAGCTTTGCGGGTACCTACCAACCTGGGTACAATGAGCAGTTCTTC
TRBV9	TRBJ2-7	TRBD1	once	CASSVEAGGSYEQYF	TGTGCCAGCAGCGTAGAGGCAGGGGGCTCCTACGAGCAGTACTTC
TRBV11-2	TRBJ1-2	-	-	CASSSQGLGGYTF	TGTGCCAGCAGCTCCCAGGGGCTGGGAGGCTACACCTTC
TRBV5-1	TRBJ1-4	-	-	CASSSLTGGRDEKLFF	TGCGCCAGCAGCTCGCTAACGGGGGGGAGAGATGAAAAACTGTTTTTT
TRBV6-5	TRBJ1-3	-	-	CASIDMSSSGNTIYF	TGTGCCAGCATTGACATGTCGAGCTCTGGAAACACCATATATTTT
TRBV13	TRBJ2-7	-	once	CASSLGPTVYEQYF	TGTGCCAGCAGCTTAGGCCCGACAGTCTACGAGCAGTACTTC
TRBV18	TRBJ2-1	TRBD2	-	CASSPLLAGASNEQFF	TGTGCCAGCTCACCCCTACTAGCGGGGGCCAGCAATGAGCAGTTCTTC
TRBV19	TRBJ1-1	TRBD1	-	CASSIGWTGLNTEAFF	TGTGCCAGTAGTATCGGCTGGACAGGATTGAACACTGAAGCTTTCTTT
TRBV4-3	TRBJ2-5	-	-	CASSLQADGETQYF	TGCGCCAGCAGCCTACAAGCGGACGGAGAGACCCAGTACTTC
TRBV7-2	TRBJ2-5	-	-	CASSQDGGGMKTQYF	TGTGCCAGCAGTCAGGACGGCGGGGGCATGAAGACCCAGTACTTC
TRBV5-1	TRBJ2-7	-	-	CASSFSGSSYEQYF	TGCGCCAGCAGCTTCAGCGGCAGCTCCTACGAGCAGTACTTC
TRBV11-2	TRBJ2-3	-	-	CASSPYRDTDTQYF	TGTGCCAGCAGCCCGTACCGGGACACAGATACGCAGTATTTT
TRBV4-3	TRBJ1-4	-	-	CASSQSGTLEKLFF	TGCGCCAGCAGCCAATCCGGGACTCTGGAAAAACTGTTTTTT
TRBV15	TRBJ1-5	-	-	CATSRDAGNQPQHF	TGTGCCACCAGCAGAGATGCGGGCAATCAGCCCCAGCATTTT
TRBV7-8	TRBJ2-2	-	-	CASSPTGNTGELFF	TGTGCCAGCAGCCCAACAGGGAACACCGGGGAGCTGTTTTTT
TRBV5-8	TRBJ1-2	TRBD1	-	CASSLDRGYYGYTF	TGTGCCAGCAGCTTGGACAGGGGATACTATGGCTACACCTTC
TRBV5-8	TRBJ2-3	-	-	CASSLALLTDTQYF	TGTGCCAGCAGCTTGGCCCTCCTCACAGATACGCAGTATTTT
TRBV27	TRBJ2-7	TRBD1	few	CASSGQAHYEQYF	TGTGCCAGCTCGGGACAGGCGCACTACGAGCAGTACTTC
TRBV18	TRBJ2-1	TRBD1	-	CASSSKGANLHNEQFF	TGTGCCAGCTCGTCCAAGGGGGCCAACCTTCACAATGAGCAGTTCTTC
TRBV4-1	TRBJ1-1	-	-	CASSQDGGAEAFF	TGCGCCAGCAGCCAAGATGGGGGGGCTGAAGCTTTCTTT
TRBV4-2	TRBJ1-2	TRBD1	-	CASSQELGDRPVHGYTF	TGTGCCAGCAGCCAAGAGTTGGGGGACAGGCCGGTCCATGGCTACACCTTC
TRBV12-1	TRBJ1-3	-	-	CASSSRHTNRVNGNTIYF	TGTGCCAGCAGCTCCCGGCACACAAATCGGGTGAATGGAAACACCATATATTTT
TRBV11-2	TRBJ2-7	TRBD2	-	CASSRRLISGASYEQYF	TGTGCCAGCAGCCGACGACTTATTAGCGGGGCCTCCTACGAGCAGTACTTC
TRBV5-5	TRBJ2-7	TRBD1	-	CASSPQGTGSYEQYF	TGTGCCAGCAGCCCACAGGGGACCGGCTCCTACGAGCAGTACTTC
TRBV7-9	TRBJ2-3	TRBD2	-	CASTLAGASTDTQYF	TGTGCCAGCACCCTAGCGGGGGCTAGCACAGATACGCAGTATTTT
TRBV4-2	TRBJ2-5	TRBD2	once	CASSQEPSGLETQYF	TGTGCCAGCAGCCAGGAACCTAGCGGCCTAGAGACCCAGTACTTC
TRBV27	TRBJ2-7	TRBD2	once	CASSITGGYSYEQYF	TGTGCCAGCTCGATTACGGGGGGGTACTCCTACGAGCAGTACTTC
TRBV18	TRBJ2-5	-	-	CASSPGGETQYF	TGTGCCAGCTCACCTGGCGGCGAGACCCAGTACTTC
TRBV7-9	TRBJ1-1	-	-	CASINTGGSEAFF	TGTGCCAGTATCAACACGGGGGGCTCTGAAGCTTTCTTT